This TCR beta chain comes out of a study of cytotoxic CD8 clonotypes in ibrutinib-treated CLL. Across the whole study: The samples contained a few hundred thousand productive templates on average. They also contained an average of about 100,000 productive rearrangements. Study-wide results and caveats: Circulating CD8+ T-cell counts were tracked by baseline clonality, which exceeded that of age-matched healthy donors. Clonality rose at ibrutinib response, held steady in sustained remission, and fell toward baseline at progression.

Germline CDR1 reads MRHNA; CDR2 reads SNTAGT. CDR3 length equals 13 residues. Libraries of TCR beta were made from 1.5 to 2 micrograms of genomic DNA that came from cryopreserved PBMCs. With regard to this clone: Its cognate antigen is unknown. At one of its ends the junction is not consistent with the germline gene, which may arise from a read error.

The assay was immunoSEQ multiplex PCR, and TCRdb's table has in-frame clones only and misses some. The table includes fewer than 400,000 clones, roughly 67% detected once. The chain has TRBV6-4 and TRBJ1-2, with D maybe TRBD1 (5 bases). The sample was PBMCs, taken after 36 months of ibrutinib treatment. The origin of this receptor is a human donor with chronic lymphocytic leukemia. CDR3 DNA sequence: TGTGCCAGCAGTTACTCGGTGGGGGAAGGCTACACCTTC. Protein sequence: CASSYSVGEGYTF.